The present TCR beta chain was sequenced within a study of molecular identifiers for immune sequencing clone quantification. Study in general: Four of five splits of RNA from about 20,000 or 100,000 naive CD8 cells were sequenced in replicates.

TCRdb ran MiXCR on the PCR reads and lists one entry per CDR3 protein. The sample consists of about 640,000 distinct CDR3 sequences, nearly 20% of them appearing once. Libraries from naive CD8 cells were generated from about 20,000 to 1,000,000 sorted cells (with 10%, 30% or 50% RNA). General study findings and limits: Spiked Jurkat TCR RNA equivalent to one cell was reportedly detectable in about a million naive cells. Effector cells kept over 97% of their molecules in clones above 20 RNA copies, while naive cells kept under 1% there.

This clonotype occurred once. Its antigen is still unknown. With a much larger clone just one base away, this may be a read error. The specimen sequenced was naive CD8+ T cells from blood, with Jurkat cell RNA spiked in. The subset was: FACS-sorted CD8+CD4-CCR7+CD45RA+ naive T cells. The TCR was taken from a human donor in good health. Some libraries in this study had Jurkat cell RNA spiked in.

The CDR3 loop reads CAWRFADTQYF. The DNA of the CDR3 is TGTGCCTGGAGATTCGCAGATACGCAGTATTTT. The chain recombines TRBV30 with TRBJ2-3; no clear D. The germline CDR1 and CDR2 sequences are GTSNPN and SVGIG (reference sequence). This CDR3 has 11 residues. V was trimmed by 3 bases and J by 4 bases, leaving 5 bases between them.